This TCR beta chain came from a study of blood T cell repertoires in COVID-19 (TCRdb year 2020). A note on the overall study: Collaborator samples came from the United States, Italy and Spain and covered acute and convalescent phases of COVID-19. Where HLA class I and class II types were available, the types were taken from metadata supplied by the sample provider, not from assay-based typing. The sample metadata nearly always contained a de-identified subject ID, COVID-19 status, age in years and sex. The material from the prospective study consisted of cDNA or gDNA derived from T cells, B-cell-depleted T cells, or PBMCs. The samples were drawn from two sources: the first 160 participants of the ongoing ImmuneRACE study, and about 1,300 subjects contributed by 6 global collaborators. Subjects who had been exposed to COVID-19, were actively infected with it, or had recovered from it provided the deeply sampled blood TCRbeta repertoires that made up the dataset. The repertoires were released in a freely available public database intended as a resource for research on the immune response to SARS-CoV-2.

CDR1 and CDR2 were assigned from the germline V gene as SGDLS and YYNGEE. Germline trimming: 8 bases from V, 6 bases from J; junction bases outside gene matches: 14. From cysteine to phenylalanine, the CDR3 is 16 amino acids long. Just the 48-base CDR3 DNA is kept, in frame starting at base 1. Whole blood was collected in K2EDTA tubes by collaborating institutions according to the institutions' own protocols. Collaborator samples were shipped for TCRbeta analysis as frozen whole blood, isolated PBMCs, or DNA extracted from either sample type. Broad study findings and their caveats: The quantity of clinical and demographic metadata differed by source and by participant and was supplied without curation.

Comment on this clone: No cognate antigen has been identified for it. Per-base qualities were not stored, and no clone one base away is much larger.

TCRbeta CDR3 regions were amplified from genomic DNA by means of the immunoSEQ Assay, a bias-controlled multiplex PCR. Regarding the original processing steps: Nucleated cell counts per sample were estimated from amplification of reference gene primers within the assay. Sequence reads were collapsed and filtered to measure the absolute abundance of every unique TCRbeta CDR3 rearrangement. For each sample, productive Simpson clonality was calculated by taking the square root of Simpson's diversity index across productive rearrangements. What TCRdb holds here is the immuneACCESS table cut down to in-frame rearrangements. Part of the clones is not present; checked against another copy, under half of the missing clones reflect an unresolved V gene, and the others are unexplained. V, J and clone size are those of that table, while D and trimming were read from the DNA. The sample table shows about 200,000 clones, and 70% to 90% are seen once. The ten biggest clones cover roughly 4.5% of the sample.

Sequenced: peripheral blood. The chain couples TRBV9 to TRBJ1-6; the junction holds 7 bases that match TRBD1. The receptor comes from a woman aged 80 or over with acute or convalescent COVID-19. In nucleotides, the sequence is TGTGCCAGTACCCCGGGACAGATCGTCCGTAATTCACCCCTCCACTTT. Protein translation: CASTPGQIVRNSPLHF.